This T cell receptor beta chain was sequenced for a study of shared clonotypes between healthy human individuals (dated by TCRdb to the early 2020s). About the study as a whole: The cohort comprised a couple of women and a few men aged 18 to 49 years. Between about 0.85 and 8.9 billion PBMCs per donor were obtained by leukapheresis. To increase sequencing depth and limit assay-specific biases, TCR repertoire library preparation and sequencing were carried out by different laboratories using diverse techniques. For each donor, CD4 naive and CD4 memory were each run on three plates, CD8 naive on two plates, and CD8 memory on one plate. Blood TCR repertoires of five healthy adults were deeply sequenced to estimate repertoire size and the extent of clonotype sharing between individuals. Here is what the overall study found, with its caveats: Even with the large sequencing depth, rarefaction of the sorted-subset datasets indicated that sequencing was incomplete. Pairwise subsampling indicated that sequencing depth was expected to affect the degree of clonotype sharing among donors. Larger estimated clonotype richness was generally found for naive subsets than for memory subsets. The small number of donors limited the genetic and exposure-history diversity represented. Higher generation probabilities were observed for clonotypes shared by all four sorted-subset donors than for non-shared clonotypes. Sampling was restricted to blood, and TCR repertoires in tissues likely differ from the TCR repertoires found in blood. About 5% of naive CD4, around 3.5% of naive CD8, about 2.4% of memory CD4, and 0.4% of memory CD8 clonotypes were shared across a few donors.

CD8 naive samples consisted of CD45RO-negative cells that were positively selected for CCR7, yielding a CD45RA+CCR7+ population without TemRA cells. The donors were healthy, HIV-negative adults with no recently reported acute infections or vaccinations. Every donor was a Caucasian adult living in Nashville, Tennessee, USA. Blood was obtained by leukapheresis, after which PBMCs were separated by Ficoll-Histopaque density gradient centrifugation and cryopreserved in liquid nitrogen vapor phase. Analytical flow cytometry was used to check the purity and quantity of every magnetically sorted T cell population. From each sorted fraction, genomic DNA was isolated and quantified by UV absorbance on a Nanodrop 2000c. As concerns this clone: Its specific antigen is unknown. It has no much larger one-base neighbor in the sample; base qualities were not kept.

Using the deep immunoSEQ assay, multiplex PCR amplified TCR CDR3 regions from genomic DNA. Extracted genomic DNA from each cell subset was spread evenly across all wells of several immunoSEQ 96-well plates, with each plate serving as a replicate. For sorted subsets, roughly 0.2 ug genomic DNA, equal to approximately 30,000 T cell genomes, was loaded into each replicate PCR. The purified libraries were quantified using a Qubit 3.0 fluorometer, sized with a Bioanalyzer 2100, and then quantified again using the KAPA Library Quantification kit. Each immunoSEQ 96-well plate was sequenced on its own single-read 150-cycle Illumina NextSeq 550 flow cell. Per the authors' processing: The immunoSEQ output contained only junctional sequences without quality scores, so filtering could not match that applied to full-length reads. To assign V/J genes and CDR3, sequences were annotated using PyIR, a Python wrapper for IgBLAST v1.9, with IMGT germline references. Reads were removed for weak V/J assignments (E-value above 1e-6), missing CDR3, stop codons, out-of-frame junctions, or ambiguous translated residues. V3J clonotypes were defined as sequences sharing the same inferred V gene, J gene, and CDR3 amino acid sequence. Percentage overlap between repertoires was calculated by dividing the number of shared unique clonotypes by the size of the smaller repertoire. Three approaches were used to assess repertoire richness: RTK rarefaction, the Chao1 estimator, and Recon v2.1 estimates of unobserved clonotypes. For all TCRbeta clonotypes obtained by the gDNA method from several donors, generation probabilities were computed with OLGA. TCRdb limited this immuneACCESS table to in-frame rearrangements with V and J called. A share of clones is missing; checked studies link under half to unresolved V genes, and the rest is unexplained. That table supplies the V and J calls and clone size; D and trimming were determined from the DNA. Across this sample there are around 1.9 million clones, with about 93% seen only once. The ten largest make up around 1.7% of the sample.

This sequence originates from a man aged 18-30 years in good health. Some clones in this sample may be carry-over from other donors' samples. Sequencing was done on a sample of naive CD8+ T cells from PBMCs. The cell subset or site label on this specimen signifies: CD45RA+CCR7+.

The encoded CDR3 is CASSLGVHGYTF. The DNA reads as follows: TGTGCCAGCAGCTTAGGAGTCCATGGCTACACCTTC. This sequence uses TRBV11-2 and TRBJ1-2; a confident D gene designation cannot be given. Per the germline V gene, SGHAT is the CDR1 and FQNNGV is the CDR2. CDR3 length: 12 amino acids, cysteine to phenylalanine. Only CDR3 DNA remains: 36 bases, in frame from the first base. V is cut by 1 base and J by 6 bases, and the space between the germline ends is 6 bases.